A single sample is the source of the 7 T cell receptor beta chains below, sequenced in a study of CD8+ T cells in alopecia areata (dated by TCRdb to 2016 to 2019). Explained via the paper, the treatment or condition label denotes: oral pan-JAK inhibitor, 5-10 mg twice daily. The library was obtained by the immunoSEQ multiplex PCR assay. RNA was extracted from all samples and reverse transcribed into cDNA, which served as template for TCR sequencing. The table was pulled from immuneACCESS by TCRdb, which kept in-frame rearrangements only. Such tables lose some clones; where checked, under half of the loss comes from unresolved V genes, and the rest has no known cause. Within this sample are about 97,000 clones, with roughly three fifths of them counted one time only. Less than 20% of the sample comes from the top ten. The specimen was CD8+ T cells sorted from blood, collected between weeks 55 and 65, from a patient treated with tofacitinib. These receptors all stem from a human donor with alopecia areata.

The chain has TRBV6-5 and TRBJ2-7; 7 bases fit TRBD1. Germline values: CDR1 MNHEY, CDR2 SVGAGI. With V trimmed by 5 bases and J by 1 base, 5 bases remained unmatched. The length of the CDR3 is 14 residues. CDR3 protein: CASSRTQGSYEQYF. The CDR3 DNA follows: TGTGCCAGCAGTCGAACACAGGGGTCCTACGAGCAGTACTTC.

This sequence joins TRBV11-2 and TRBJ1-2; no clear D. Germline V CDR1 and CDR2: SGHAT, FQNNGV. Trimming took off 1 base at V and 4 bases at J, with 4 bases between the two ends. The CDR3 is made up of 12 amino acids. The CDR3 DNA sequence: TGTGCCAGCAGCTTAGGGGTCTATGGCTACACCTTC. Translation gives CASSLGVYGYTF.

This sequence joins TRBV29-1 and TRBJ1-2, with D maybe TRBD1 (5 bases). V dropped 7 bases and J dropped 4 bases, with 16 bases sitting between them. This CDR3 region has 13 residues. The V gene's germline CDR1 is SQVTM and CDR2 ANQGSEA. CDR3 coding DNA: TGCAGCGCCCGGGACCCAAATCTCTATGGCTACACCTTC. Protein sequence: CSARDPNLYGYTF.

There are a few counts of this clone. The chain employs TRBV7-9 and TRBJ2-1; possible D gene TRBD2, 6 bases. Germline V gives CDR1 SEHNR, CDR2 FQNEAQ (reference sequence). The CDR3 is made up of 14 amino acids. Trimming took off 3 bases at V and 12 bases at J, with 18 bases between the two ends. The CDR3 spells CASSLRGGIYGQFF. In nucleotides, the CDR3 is TGTGCCAGCAGCTTGCGGGGTGGGATTTACGGGCAGTTCTTC.

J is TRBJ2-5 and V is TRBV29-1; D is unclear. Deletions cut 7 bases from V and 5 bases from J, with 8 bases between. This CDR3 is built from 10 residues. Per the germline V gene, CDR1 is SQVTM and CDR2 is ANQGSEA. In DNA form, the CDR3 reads TGCAGCGCCCATGGGGAGACCCAGTACTTC. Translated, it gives CSAHGETQYF.

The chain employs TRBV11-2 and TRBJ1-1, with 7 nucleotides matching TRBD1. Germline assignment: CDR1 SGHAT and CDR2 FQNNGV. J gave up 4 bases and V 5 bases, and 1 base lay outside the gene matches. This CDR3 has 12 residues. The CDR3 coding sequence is TGTGCCAGCAGCCCAGGGGGCACTGAAGCTTTCTTT. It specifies CASSPGGTEAFF.

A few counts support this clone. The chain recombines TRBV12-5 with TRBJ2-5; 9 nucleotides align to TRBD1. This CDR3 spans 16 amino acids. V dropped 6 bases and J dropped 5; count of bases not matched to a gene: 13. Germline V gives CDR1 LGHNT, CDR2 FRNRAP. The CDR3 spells CASGPGQGTLEETQYF. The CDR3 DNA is TGTGCTAGTGGCCCAGGACAGGGGACCTTGGAGGAGACCCAGTACTTC. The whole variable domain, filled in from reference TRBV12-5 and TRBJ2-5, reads DARVTQTPRHKVTEMGQEVTMRCQPILGHNTVFWYRQTMMQGLELLAYFRNRAPLDDSGMPKDRFSAEMPDATLATLKIQPSEPRDSAVYFCASGPGQGTLEETQYFGPGTRLLVL.